Following are 21 T cell receptor beta chains from one sample sequenced in a study of cytotoxic CD8 clonotypes in ibrutinib-treated CLL. Sequencing was performed with immunoSEQ multiplex PCR; in TCRdb, only in-frame clones are kept and a portion is missing. The data contain 160,000 or so clones, 81% of them seen just once; the ten biggest clones take up roughly 2%. The source material was PBMCs, sampled after 12 months of ibrutinib treatment. Receptors were obtained from a human donor with chronic lymphocytic leukemia.

The V call is TRBV4-3, the J call TRBJ2-1; 11 bases line up with TRBD1. From germline, CDR1 is LGHNA and CDR2 YSLEER. The junction had 11 bases not matched to a gene; V was cut back by 5 bases and J by 8 bases. The CDR3 length is 16 residues. CDR3 coding DNA: TGCGCCAGCAGCGCCGACCGGGACAGGGGGTTGTATGAGCAGTTCTTC. It yields the protein CASSADRDRGLYEQFF.

This chain joins TRBV5-4 and TRBJ2-3; TRBD2 matches at 9 bases. The germline V gene has CDR1 SGHNT and CDR2 YYREEE (reference sequence). The CDR3 is made up of 16 amino acids. The V segment lost 4 bases and the J segment 0 bases; nucleotides outside the gene matches: 6. The CDR3 region has the DNA TGTGCCAGCAGCCCCCTAGCGGGATCTAGCACAGATACGCAGTATTTT. It yields the protein CASSPLAGSSTDTQYF.

The chain recombines TRBV30 with TRBJ2-3; D tentatively reads TRBD1 or TRBD2 (6 bases each). Germline CDR1 and CDR2: GTSNPN and SVGIG (reference sequence). This CDR3 has 14 residues. V was shortened by 4 bases and J by 0 bases, with 11 bases between the two germline ends. CDR3: CAWKGGMSTDTQYF. Here the CDR3 DNA reads TGTGCCTGGAAGGGGGGAATGAGCACAGATACGCAGTATTTT.

The rearrangement links TRBV7-8 to TRBJ2-7, with no clear D. The CDR3 length is 14 residues. V lost 5 bases and J 0 bases, leaving 11 bases between the germline ends. Germline V gene sequence: CDR1 SGHVS, CDR2 FQNEAQ. The CDR3 sequence: CASSLSGFSYEQYF. The CDR3 DNA reads as TGTGCCAGCAGCCTATCCGGGTTCTCCTACGAGCAGTACTTC.

CDR3 nucleotides: TGTGCCTGGAGTGCTTCCCCCAGACAGACATTTGCCAATCAGCCCCAGCATTTT. Encoded protein: CAWSASPRQTFANQPQHF. V usage is TRBV30 and J usage is TRBJ1-5; D is possibly TRBD1 (5 bases). Trimming left V 1 base short and J 3 bases short, with 22 bases between. Per germline, CDR1 GTSNPN and CDR2 SVGIG (reference sequence). The CDR3 runs to 18 residues.

The V call is TRBV28, the J call TRBJ1-2; D perhaps matches TRBD1 (6 bases). The germline gives CDR1 MDHEN, CDR2 SYDVKM. Trimming took off 7 bases at V and 6 bases at J, with 15 bases between the two ends. This CDR3 contains 13 residues. The CDR3 loop is CASTERQVDGYTF. DNA for the CDR3: TGTGCCAGCACAGAGAGACAGGTAGATGGCTACACCTTC.

The V and J genes are TRBV28 and TRBJ1-5; TRBD1 might be the D (6 bases). Germline V gene lookup returns CDR1 MDHEN and CDR2 SYDVKM. This CDR3 spans 15 amino acids. Trimming took off 8 bases at V and 1 base at J, with 15 bases between the two ends. CDR3 loop: CASQRGGSSNQPQHF. The CDR3 region has the DNA TGTGCCAGCCAACGCGGGGGCTCAAGCAATCAGCCCCAGCATTTT.

This clone has only a few counts. The chain joins TRBV11-2 to TRBJ2-7; unclear D gene. CDR3 size: 12 residues. Germline loops: CDR1 SGHAT, CDR2 FQNNGV. Deletions cut 2 bases from V and 3 bases from J, with 5 bases between. CDR3 bases: TGTGCCAGCAGCTTAACAGTCTACGAGCAGTACTTC. Translated: CASSLTVYEQYF.

The rearrangement uses TRBV7-9 and TRBJ2-2; tentative D call: TRBD1 (6 bases). Germline V gene sequence: CDR1 SEHNR, CDR2 FQNEAQ (reference sequence). V gave up 7 bases and J gave up 1 base, with 13 bases separating them. The CDR3 runs 15 residues. The CDR3 DNA sequence: TGTGCCAGCACCCGCTCGGGACAGAACACCGGGGAGCTGTTTTTT. Encoded protein: CASTRSGQNTGELFF.

The chain joins TRBV10-3 to TRBJ1-6; no definite D call. The V end lost 7 bases, the J end lost 4 bases, and 8 bases lay between the germline ends. CDR3 length: 13 residues. CDR1 ENHRY and CDR2 SYGVKD come from the germline V gene. CDR3 in amino acids: CAITSEYNSPLHF. The CDR3 DNA reads as TGTGCCATCACTTCAGAGTATAATTCACCCCTCCACTTT.

This chain connects TRBV6-5 to TRBJ2-5, with 13 bases identical to TRBD2. Germline V gene data show CDR1 as MNHEY and CDR2 as SVGAGI. V was pared by 8 bases and J by 4 bases, with 7 bases of the junction left unmatched. This CDR3 has 15 amino acids. The CDR3 spells CASQLAGGPGETQYF. The DNA of the CDR3 is TGTGCCAGCCAACTAGCGGGGGGGCCGGGAGAGACCCAGTACTTC.

This rearrangement joins TRBV5-1 to TRBJ2-7; D is perhaps TRBD1 or TRBD2 (5 bases each). With 7 bases removed from V and 1 base from J, the gap between germline ends came to 15 bases. The length of the CDR3 is 14 residues. Germline assignment: CDR1 SGHRS and CDR2 YFSETQ. CDR3 residues: CASRPGGESYEQYF. As DNA, the CDR3 is TGCGCCAGCCGACCTGGGGGAGAGTCCTACGAGCAGTACTTC.

This clone was detected once. The chain combines TRBV28 with TRBJ2-7, with TRBD2 matching over 8 bases. J lost 0 bases, V lost 6 bases, and 16 bases had no gene match. In germline, CDR1 is MDHEN, CDR2 SYDVKM. The CDR3 loop spans 18 amino acids. CDR3 nucleotides: TGTGCCAGCAGAAACCCCAGGTCACTAGCGGTCCTCTCCTACGAGCAGTACTTC. Residues: CASRNPRSLAVLSYEQYF.

This clone was detected once. The V and J genes are TRBV27 and TRBJ1-5, with D unclear. From germline, CDR1 is MNHEY and CDR2 SMNVEV (reference sequence). CDR3 length: 12 amino acids. V was shortened by 2 bases and J by 6 bases, with 5 bases between the two germline ends. CDR3 protein: CASSLNSQPQHF. The CDR3, as DNA: TGTGCCAGCAGTTTAAACTCTCAGCCCCAGCATTTT.

This clone was observed once. This chain uses TRBV28 with TRBJ2-3; possibly TRBD1 for D (5 bases). V shed 5 bases and J shed 4 bases, with 13 bases lying between them. The CDR3 consists of 14 residues. In germline, CDR1 is MDHEN, CDR2 SYDVKM. The CDR3 region is CASSAGFPSDTQYF. The CDR3 DNA sequence: TGTGCCAGCAGTGCAGGGTTCCCCTCAGATACGCAGTATTTT.

The chain employs TRBV19 and TRBJ2-5; TRBD2 matches 8 bases. This CDR3 contains 13 residues. The trim removed 6 bases at V and 2 bases at J, leaving 2 bases unmatched. CDR1 LNHDA and CDR2 SQIVND come from the germline V gene (reference sequence). The CDR3 DNA reads as TGTGCCAGTAGGGCTAGCGGGCAAGAGACCCAGTACTTC. Encoded protein: CASRASGQETQYF.

The gene calls are TRBV7-9 and TRBJ2-3, with D possibly being TRBD1 or TRBD2 (6 bases each). The CDR3 contains 16 residues. V lost 5 bases and J lost 4, with 19 bases in between. Germline V CDR1 and CDR2: SEHNR, FQNEAQ (reference sequence). CDR3 sequence: CASSGGGNLLADTQYF. The DNA of the CDR3 is TGTGCCAGCAGCGGAGGGGGTAACTTGTTAGCAGATACGCAGTATTTT.

This clone was seen only once. The chain combines TRBV6-5 with TRBJ2-7; D remains ambiguous. The CDR3 length is 14 residues. The V end was cut by 2 bases, the J end by 0 bases, with 8 bases between. Germline CDR1 and CDR2: MNHEY and SVGAGI. CDR3: CASSYRQNSYEQYF. As DNA, the CDR3 is TGTGCCAGCAGTTACAGGCAGAACTCCTACGAGCAGTACTTC.

There are a few counts of this clone. The rearrangement links TRBV4-1 to TRBJ1-2, with D perhaps matching TRBD1 (6 bases). CDR3 length equals 14 residues. V was trimmed by 3 bases and J by 2 bases, leaving 10 bases between them. Germline V lookup: CDR1 MGHRA, CDR2 YSYEKL. CDR3 in DNA: TGCGCCAGCAGCCAGGTAGACAGGAACTATGGCTACACCTTC. It translates to CASSQVDRNYGYTF.

The DNA of the CDR3 is TGTGCCAGCACCCCCCCAGGACTAGCGGGGACCCAGTACTTC. Its translation is CASTPPGLAGTQYF. The V call is TRBV25-1, the J call TRBJ2-5; 11 bases line up with TRBD2. CDR1 and CDR2 from the germline V gene are MGHDK and SYGVNS. The ends lost 7 bases at V and 7 bases at J; junction bases unmatched: 8. The CDR3 runs to 14 residues.

In its sample, this clone was seen a few times. The chain couples TRBV28 to TRBJ1-3; D remains unclear. With 7 bases removed from V and 4 bases from J, the gap between germline ends came to 14 bases. The length of the CDR3 is 14 residues. CDR1 MDHEN and CDR2 SYDVKM come from the germline V gene. CDR3 residues: CASKAEGSGNTIYF. The CDR3 bases are TGTGCCAGCAAAGCTGAAGGGTCCGGAAACACCATATATTTT. The variable domain in full, completed from reference TRBV28 and TRBJ1-3, reads DVKVTQSSRYLVKRTGEKVFLECVQDMDHENMFWYRQDPGLGLRLIYFSYDVKMKEKGDIPEGYSVSREKKERFSLILESASTNQTSMYLCASKAEGSGNTIYFGEGSWLTVV.